Reported below is one T cell receptor beta chain. The sample contains more than one DNA sequence encoding this CDR3. The V gene end was trimmed by 3 bases and the J gene end by 0 bases; junction bases not matched to a gene: 4. The CDR3 totals 18 residues. From germline, CDR1 is MGHRA and CDR2 YSYEKL. Each recovered donor of Cohort 3 presented with two negative PCRs, clearance, or symptom resolution. This entry is derived from a study of blood T cell repertoires in COVID-19. Overall study: Acute and convalescent COVID-19 specimens originated in the United States, Italy and Spain. From T cells, B-cell-depleted T cells, or PBMCs came the material, which was cDNA or gDNA.

Sequenced by immunoSEQ multiplex PCR; TCRdb stores in-frame clones only, minus some. This table holds around 500,000 clones, about 85% found once. The specimen sequenced was PBMCs or T cells enriched from blood (not recorded which). The chain is built from TRBV4-1 and TRBJ2-2; 13 positions agree with TRBD2. This clonotype was obtained from a woman in her sixties or seventies who had recovered from COVID-19. CDR3 amino acids: CASSQRTSGGPNTGELFF. The CDR3 DNA follows: TGCGCCAGCAGCCAGAGGACTAGCGGGGGACCGAACACCGGGGAGCTGTTTTTT.